Listed below are T cell receptor beta chains from one sample, sequenced in a study of T cells in Graves' hyperthyroidism and ophthalmopathy. TCRdb independently ran MiXCR on the multiplex PCR reads; one entry per CDR3 protein. The sample lists almost 600,000 distinct CDR3 sequences; over 11% were seen once. The sequenced sample was blood. Every receptor here comes from a woman aged 25 to 39 with Graves' hyperthyroidism that later progressed to Graves' ophthalmopathy. CDR3s include the opening cysteine and the closing phenylalanine or tryptophan. A D gene is named only where the DNA matches it firmly. The size field is filled for only some rows; it gives once, few, many or a size class.

>TRBJ1-1|TRBD1|many|TRBV28
TGTGCCAGCAGTCCCCTTGTTGACAGGGGCACTGAAGCTTTCTTT
CASSPLVDRGTEAFF
>TRBJ2-1|TRBD1|NA|TRBV19
TGTGCCAGTAGTATCAGGGACAGGGACTACAATGAGCAGTTCTTC
CASSIRDRDYNEQFF
>TRBJ1-2|TRBD1|few|TRBV6-2/TRBV6-3
TGTGCCAGCCTTCGGGACAGTAGCCGGTATGGCTACACCTTC
CASLRDSSRYGYTF
>TRBJ2-3|TRBD2|many|TRBV2
TGTGCCAGCAGAGAAACTAGCGGGAGGGCCCGGGATACGCAGTATTTT
CASRETSGRARDTQYF
>TRBJ1-1|TRBD1|many|TRBV9
TGTGCCAGCTCACCACGACAGGGCCAGAACACTGAAGCTTTCTTT
CASSPRQGQNTEAFF
>TRBJ1-5|NA|many|TRBV20-1
TGCAGTGCTATAGCAGGGCCCGATCAGCCCCAGCATTTT
CSAIAGPDQPQHF
>TRBJ2-7|NA|many|TRBV19
TGTGCCAGTAGTATCTCCAGGGTCTACGAGCAGTACTTC
CASSISRVYEQYF
>TRBJ1-2|NA|many|TRBV12-3/TRBV12-4
TGTGCCAGCAGTCCTTACAGGGAAGGCAACTATGGCTACACCTTC
CASSPYREGNYGYTF
>TRBJ1-1|TRBD1|many|TRBV25-1
TGTGCCAGCAGTGAATCCTTACGACAGGGGGCAGCTGAAGCTTTCTTT
CASSESLRQGAAEAFF
>TRBJ2-1|NA|many|TRBV7-9
TGTGCCAGCAGCCGTACCGGGACGTCCCCCTACAATGAGCAGTTCTTC
CASSRTGTSPYNEQFF
>TRBJ1-1|TRBD1|many|TRBV6-1
TGTGCCAGCAGTCTCACTGGGACAGGGGGGACTGAAGCTTTCTTT
CASSLTGTGGTEAFF
>TRBJ1-5|NA|many|TRBV5-6
TGTGCCAGCAGCTTGGGGTTTCAGCCCCAGCATTTT
CASSLGFQPQHF
>TRBJ2-3|NA|many|TRBV7-2
TGTGCCAGCAGGATGGGGGGACCGCAGTATTTT
CASRMGGPQYF
>TRBJ2-7|TRBD2|NA|TRBV29-1
TGCAGCGTTGCAACCGGGGGGGATTACGAGCAGTACTTC
CSVATGGDYEQYF
>TRBJ2-3|TRBD2|many|TRBV2
TGTGCCAGCCATTTAGCGGGAGGGTCAGATACGCAGTATTTT
CASHLAGGSDTQYF
>TRBJ2-1|NA|many|TRBV12-3/TRBV12-4
TGTGCCAGCAGTCCTGAATCTACAGTTCCCACCGGGCAGTTCTTC
CASSPESTVPTGQFF
>TRBJ1-1|NA|many|TRBV7-9
TGTGCCAGCAGCTTAGCGCAGGCAGGGGACACTGAAGCTTTCTTT
CASSLAQAGDTEAFF
>TRBJ2-7|NA|many|TRBV2
TGTGCCAGCAGTGAACCCCTCGACAGATACGAGCAGTACTTC
CASSEPLDRYEQYF
>TRBJ1-1|NA|NA|TRBV7-6
TGTGCCAGCAGCTCCCCTCGGGGGGGAGGTCGGACTGAAGCTTTCTTT
CASSSPRGGGRTEAFF
>TRBJ2-1|NA|many|TRBV29-1
TGCGGAGGAGAAAACAATGAGCAGTTCTTC
CGGENNEQFF
>TRBJ2-1|TRBD1|NA|TRBV11-1
TGTGCCAGCAGCCCCCCCCCAGGGGGTGAGCAGTTCTTC
CASSPPPGGEQFF
>TRBJ1-6|NA|NA|TRBV3-1
TGTGCCAGCAGCCAAGGGAACGGGTTTGGCGTTAATTCACCCCTCCACTTT
CASSQGNGFGVNSPLHF
>TRBJ2-1|TRBD1|many|TRBV20-1
TGCAGTGCTAGGGCGGGGACAGGGGCGAATGAGCAGTTCTTC
CSARAGTGANEQFF
>TRBJ2-3|TRBD1|NA|TRBV6-2/TRBV6-3
TGTGCCAGCAGTGACGGGACAGGGTCGGATACGCAGTATTTT
CASSDGTGSDTQYF
>TRBJ1-1|NA|many|TRBV29-1
TGCAGCCCCGGGGGGGTTAACACTGAAGCTTTCTTT
CSPGGVNTEAFF
>TRBJ2-1|TRBD1|few|TRBV6-1
TGTGCCAGCAGTACCGGGACAGGGAGGGGTGAGCAGTTCTTC
CASSTGTGRGEQFF
>TRBJ2-1|TRBD2|NA|TRBV11-2
TGTGCCAGCAGCCAACGGGGGGGGGATGAGCAGTTCTTC
CASSQRGGDEQFF
>TRBJ2-1|TRBD2|many|TRBV6-2/TRBV6-3
TGTGCCAGCAGTTACTCGAATCCGCGGGAGGGTGGTTTCAATGAGCAGTTCTTC
CASSYSNPREGGFNEQFF
>TRBJ1-1|NA|many|TRBV7-9
TGTGCCAGCAGCTCGCGGGACACATCTGAAGCTTTCTTT
CASSSRDTSEAFF
>TRBJ2-3|NA|many|TRBV12-3/TRBV12-4
TGTGCCAGCAGTTTAGTCAGTAGCACAGATACGCAGTATTTT
CASSLVSSTDTQYF
>TRBJ1-5|NA|NA|TRBV19
TGTGCCAGTAGCCCGGCGAGGGCAGGGGAACGTCAGCCCCAGCATTTT
CASSPARAGERQPQHF
>TRBJ2-7|TRBD1|many|TRBV28
TGTGCCAGCGCTTTCACAGGGGTGGCCTACGAGCAGTACTTC
CASAFTGVAYEQYF
>TRBJ2-1|NA|few|TRBV6-1
TGTGCCAGCAGCATCATCGGGCAGCAGTTCTTC
CASSIIGQQFF
>TRBJ2-1|TRBD2|many|TRBV20-1
TGCAGTGCTGCACCGCCTAGCGGGAGGGCAGCCTACAATGAGCAGTTCTTC
CSAAPPSGRAAYNEQFF
>TRBJ1-5|NA|many|TRBV5-6
TGTGCCAGCAGCTTGGCACAGCTTAATCAGCCCCAGCATTTT
CASSLAQLNQPQHF
>TRBJ1-4|NA|few|TRBV19
TGTGCCAGTAGGAAGCCCAGCGCTAATGAAAAACTGTTTTTT
CASRKPSANEKLFF
>TRBJ2-5|NA|NA|TRBV5-1
TGCGCCAGCAGCTTGGCGGATAGCGGAAGGGGAGAGACCCAGTACTTC
CASSLADSGRGETQYF
>TRBJ2-1|TRBD2|NA|TRBV7-3
TGTGCCAGCAGCCACGGGACTAGTGGAGGCAATGAGCAGTTCTTC
CASSHGTSGGNEQFF
>TRBJ2-4|TRBD2|NA|TRBV20-1
TGCAGTGCTCTCGGGCTAGCGGACATTCAGTACTTC
CSALGLADIQYF
>TRBJ1-4|TRBD1|many|TRBV2
TGTGCCAGCGGGACAGGGGTAGGAGAAAAACTGTTTTTT
CASGTGVGEKLFF
>TRBJ2-7|NA|few|TRBV6-2/TRBV6-3
TGTGCCAGCAGCCTCCGGGACTTCTACGAGCAGTACTTC
CASSLRDFYEQYF
>TRBJ1-2|TRBD1|many|TRBV28
TGTGCCAGCAGCGTCCTTGGACAGGGTAACTATGGCTACACCTTC
CASSVLGQGNYGYTF
>TRBJ1-2|NA|many|TRBV12-5
TGTGCTAGTGGTTTGGCGACAGCTTACTATGGCTACACCTTC
CASGLATAYYGYTF
>TRBJ2-7|TRBD2|NA|TRBV7-9
TGTGCCAGCCGCGGGCTAGCGGGAGTCGAGCAGTACTTC
CASRGLAGVEQYF